This paragraph reports one T cell receptor (beta chain). Antigen unknown. TCRbeta library construction was performed incorporating unique molecular identifiers. One entry per CDR3 protein, called by TCRdb with MiXCR from the PCR reads. The sample yields some 460,000 distinct CDR3 sequences, roughly 17% seen once. This entry belongs to a study of T-cell reconstitution after alpha-beta-depleted transplantation in children. Study-level results: Surviving recipient T cells and intrathymic progenitors accounted for some patients' high TCRbeta diversity at day 60. It was reported that alpha-beta T cells came from several hundred expanded graft clones (about two months after transplant).

V lost 6 bases and J lost 5; bases outside the gene matches: 6. Per the germline V gene, CDR1 is SGHAT and CDR2 is FQNNGV. This CDR3 region has 15 residues. The TCR comes from a boy under two years old who had a stem cell transplant for Wiskott-Aldrich syndrome, so the T cells may come from the graft donor. Specimen: PBMCs, mostly from graft donor cells, collected 360 days after TCRalphabeta/CD19-depleted stem cell transplant. The gene calls are TRBV11-2 and TRBJ2-1; TRBD2 aligns across 11 bases. The CDR3 DNA reads as TGTGCCAGCAGATGGGGACTAGCGGTAAACAATGAGCAGTTCTTC. Its protein product is CASRWGLAVNNEQFF.